Shown below are 9 T cell receptor beta chains from a single sample sequenced in a study of beta chain features in type 1 diabetes. Study findings and constraints: Within each of all four CD4+ subsets, Type 1 diabetes patients had TCRB CDR3s that were moderately but significantly shorter.

These TCRs are of unknown antigen specificity. The entirety of the isolated RNA underwent reverse transcription, so expressed TCRB transcripts were sequenced. The method was immunoSEQ multiplex PCR; TCRdb's version includes in-frame clones alone and lacks a portion of them. The repertoire holds about 160,000 clones, with 10% to 13% as singletons. Sequences were obtained from central memory CD4+ T cells from blood. Receptor source: a man in his thirties or forties with type 1 diabetes.

The gene calls are TRBV4-3 and TRBJ1-5; D not resolved. This CDR3 is built from 13 residues. Between the trimmed V and J ends, which lost 3 bases and 4 bases, there was a span of 7 bases. In germline, CDR1 is LGHNA, CDR2 YSLEER. The CDR3 DNA reads TGCGCCAGCAGCCAGGGCTGGAATCAGCCCCAGCATTTT. Its protein is CASSQGWNQPQHF.

As regards this clone: Other DNA sequences of this sample code for an identical CDR3. V usage is TRBV7-2 and J usage is TRBJ2-7, with D possibly TRBD2 on 6 matching bases. The CDR3 covers 16 residues. Trimming took 1 base from V and 1 from J, leaving 14 bases between them. The germline V gene has CDR1 SGHTA and CDR2 FQGNSA. The CDR3 DNA reads as TGTGCCAGCAGCTTAGTCGCGGGATCTGGGTCCTACGAGCAGTACTTC. The encoded protein is CASSLVAGSGSYEQYF.

This chain uses TRBV7-9 with TRBJ2-1; 7 bases are a match to TRBD2. V trimming: 7 bases; J trimming: 10 bases; junction bases outside the gene matches: 4. The CDR3 runs 11 residues. Per the germline V gene, CDR1 is SEHNR and CDR2 is FQNEAQ (reference sequence). The CDR3 region is CASTRAGEQFF. The CDR3 coding sequence is TGTGCCAGCACCCGAGCGGGGGAGCAGTTCTTC.

Remarks on this clone: Other DNA sequences in the sample encode the same CDR3. The CDR3 here is CASSERGGNQPQHF. CDR3 bases: TGTGCCAGCAGTGAAAGGGGTGGCAATCAGCCCCAGCATTTT. The chain uses TRBV2 and TRBJ1-5, with a possible D match to TRBD1 (5 bases). Germline-derived CDR1 and CDR2 are SNHLY and FYNNEI. The V end lost 2 bases, the J end lost 2 bases, and 7 bases lay between the germline ends. This CDR3 contains 14 residues. Full variable domain (remainder filled in from reference TRBV2 and TRBJ1-5): EPEVTQTPSHQVTQMGQEVILRCVPISNHLYFYWYRQILGQKVEFLVSFYNNEISEKSEIFDDQFSVERPDGSNFTLKIRSTKLEDSAMYFCASSERGGNQPQHFGDGTRLSIL.

The chain is built from TRBV7-2 and TRBJ2-7; D is possibly TRBD2 (5 bases). The CDR3 has 14 amino acids. V was cut by 5 bases and J by 6 bases, with 17 bases left in between. Germline loops: CDR1 SGHTA, CDR2 FQGNSA. CDR3 amino acids: CASSPRTRTREQYF. CDR3 coding DNA: TGTGCCAGCAGCCCGAGAACTAGAACCCGCGAGCAGTACTTC.

The rearrangement uses TRBV20-1 and TRBJ2-7; TRBD1 matches at 7 bases. Germline V gene data show CDR1 as DFQATT and CDR2 as SNEGSKA (reference sequence). J gave up 8 bases and V 3 bases, and 4 bases lay outside the gene matches. The CDR3 spans 11 residues. Here the CDR3 reads CSASQGEQQYF. As DNA, the CDR3 is TGCAGTGCTAGTCAGGGGGAGCAGCAGTACTTC.

The chain couples TRBV28 to TRBJ2-1; 13 bases are shared with TRBD2. Germline V gene lookup returns CDR1 MDHEN and CDR2 SYDVKM. There are 15 residues in the CDR3. The V segment lost 7 bases and the J segment 12 bases; nucleotides outside the gene matches: 12. CDR3 residues: CASTTLGTSGIRQFF. In nucleotides, the CDR3 is TGTGCCAGCACAACCTTAGGGACTAGCGGGATCAGGCAGTTCTTC.

The chain's CDR3 is CASSLGRWANEQFF. CDR3 coding DNA: TGTGCCAGCAGCTTAGGCCGCTGGGCAAATGAGCAGTTCTTC. The chain has TRBV11-2 and TRBJ2-1; D is ambiguous. The CDR3 totals 14 residues. Trimming left V 1 base short and J 7 bases short, with 11 bases between. In germline, CDR1 is SGHAT, CDR2 FQNNGV.

This clone was picked up a small number of times. This rearrangement joins TRBV7-9 to TRBJ2-5; TRBD2 is a possible D gene (5 bases). The CDR3 totals 13 residues. Germline CDR1 is SEHNR and CDR2 is FQNEAQ (reference sequence). The ends were cut back, 1 base at V and 5 bases at J, with 8 bases in the middle. This CDR3 reads CASSLEGGETQYF. CDR3 sequence (DNA): TGTGCCAGCAGCTTAGAAGGCGGGGAGACCCAGTACTTC. The variable domain in full, completed from reference TRBV7-9 and TRBJ2-5, reads DTGVSQNPRHKITKRGQNVTFRCDPISEHNRLYWYRQTLGQGPEFLTYFQNEAQLEKSRLLSDRFSAERPKGSFSTLEIQRTEQGDSAMYLCASSLEGGETQYFGPGTRLLVL.